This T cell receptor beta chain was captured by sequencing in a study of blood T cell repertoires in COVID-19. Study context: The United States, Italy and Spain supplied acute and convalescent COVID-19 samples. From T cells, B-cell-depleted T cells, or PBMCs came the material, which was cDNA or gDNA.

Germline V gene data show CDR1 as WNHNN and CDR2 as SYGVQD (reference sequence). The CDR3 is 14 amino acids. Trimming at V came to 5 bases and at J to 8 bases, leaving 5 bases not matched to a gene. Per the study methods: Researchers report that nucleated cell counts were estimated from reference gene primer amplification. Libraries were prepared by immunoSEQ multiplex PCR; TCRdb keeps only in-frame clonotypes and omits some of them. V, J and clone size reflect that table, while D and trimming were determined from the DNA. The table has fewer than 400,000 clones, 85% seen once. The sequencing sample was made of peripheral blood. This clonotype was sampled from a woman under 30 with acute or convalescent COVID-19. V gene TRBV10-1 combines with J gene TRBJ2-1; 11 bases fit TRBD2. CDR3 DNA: TGCGCCAGCAGTTTAGCGGGGGGGCGTGATGAGCAGTTCTTC. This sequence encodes CASSLAGGRDEQFF.